This section outlines one TCR beta chain sequence together with its context. The sample belongs to a study of blood T cell repertoires in COVID-19. Across the whole study: The origin of the acute and convalescent COVID-19 samples was the United States, Italy and Spain. PBMCs, B-cell-depleted T cells, or T cells provided the cDNA or gDNA that made up the material.

Germline V gene data show CDR1 as SEHNR and CDR2 as FQNEAQ (reference sequence). Germline trimming cut 5 bases from V and 7 bases from J; bases unmatched to any gene: 5. The CDR3 covers 14 residues. The authors' processing: Quantification of nucleated cells was approximated via reference gene primer amplification. Repertoires were generated with immunoSEQ multiplex PCR, while TCRdb's copy carries only in-frame clones and drops some. V, J and clone size reflect that table, while D and trimming were determined from the DNA. In the table there are 150,000 to 160,000 clones, roughly 82% of which are singletons.

The J gene is TRBJ1-6, the V gene TRBV7-9; TRBD1 matches at 7 bases. The receptor was derived from a woman in her fifties or sixties with acute or convalescent COVID-19. Sequencing was done on a sample of peripheral blood. The CDR3 region is CASSTTGRNSPLHF. As DNA, the CDR3 is TGTGCCAGCAGCACGACAGGGCGGAATTCACCCCTCCACTTT.